Presented here are 2 T cell receptor beta chains from one specimen sequenced in a study of spatial heterogeneity in lung cancer. Regarding time point: blood at routine non-recurrence follow-up after resection. Unsorted whole RNA samples from tumor, nontumor lung or frozen PBMC were sequenced. TCRdb analysed the 5' RACE reads with MiXCR anew, one entry per CDR3 protein. Of some 120,000 distinct CDR3 sequences listed, over 9% are singletons. The sequencing here drew on PBMCs, taken at follow-up. The receptors were gathered from a male donor with early-stage non-small cell lung cancer.

This clonotype was seen only a few times. The chain combines TRBV6-5 with TRBJ1-2; D not certain. This CDR3 region has 13 residues. Germline CDR1 MNHEY, CDR2 SVGAGI. Trimming took 6 bases from V and 7 from J, leaving 15 bases between them. For the CDR3, the DNA is TGTGCCAGCAGCCCAGGTTCGCGCGTTGGCTACACCTTC. This codes for CASSPGSRVGYTF.

The V gene is TRBV20-1, the J gene TRBJ2-7; D remains unclear. Germline CDR1 is DFQATT and CDR2 is SNEGSKA (reference sequence). The CDR3 has 12 amino acids. The V end was cut by 5 bases, the J end by 6 bases, with 14 bases between. CDR3 in DNA: TGCAGTGCTCGTGGTCCCGCGGCCGAGCAGTACTTC. Its translation is CSARGPAAEQYF.